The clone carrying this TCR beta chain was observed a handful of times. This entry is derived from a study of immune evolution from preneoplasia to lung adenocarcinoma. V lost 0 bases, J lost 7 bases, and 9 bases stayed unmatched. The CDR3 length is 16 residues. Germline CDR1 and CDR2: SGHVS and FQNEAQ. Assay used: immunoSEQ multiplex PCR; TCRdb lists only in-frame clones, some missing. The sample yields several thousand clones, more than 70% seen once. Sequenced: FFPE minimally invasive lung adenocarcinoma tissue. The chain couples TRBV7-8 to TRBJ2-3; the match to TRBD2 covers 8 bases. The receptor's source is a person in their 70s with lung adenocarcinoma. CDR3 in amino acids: CASSLAGLAGLNTQYF. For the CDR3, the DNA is TGTGCCAGCAGCTTAGCGGGGTTAGCGGGACTGAATACGCAGTATTTT.